One sample yielded the 4 T cell receptor beta chains listed below, sequenced in a study of cytomegalovirus exposure and HLA in healthy donors. Amplification used 60 Vbeta primers and 13 Jbeta primers. This table comes from immunoSEQ multiplex PCR, and its TCRdb copy is limited to in-frame clones, with some not included. In total, the table holds approximately 170,000 clones. The source material was PBMCs. The receptors derive from a woman under 30 in good health and CMV-seropositive.

This rearrangement joins TRBV6-1 to TRBJ2-1; 9 positions agree with TRBD2. Germline CDR1 and CDR2: MNHNS and SASEGT. The CDR3 spans 14 residues. V was pared by 5 bases and J by 3 bases, with 2 bases of the junction left unmatched. CDR3 residues: CASSPSGDYNEQFF. In nucleotides, the CDR3 is TGTGCCAGCAGTCCTAGCGGGGACTACAATGAGCAGTTCTTC.

CDR3 amino acids: CASSEIRWGEGADTQYF. For the CDR3, the DNA is TGTGCCAGCAGTGAAATTAGGTGGGGGGAGGGTGCAGATACGCAGTATTTT. This rearrangement joins TRBV6-1 to TRBJ2-3; TRBD2 aligns across 7 bases. This CDR3 is built from 17 residues. The V and J ends lost 2 bases and 4 bases, in that order; junction bases with no gene match: 12. From germline, CDR1 is MNHNS and CDR2 SASEGT.

The chain recombines TRBV4-1 with TRBJ1-6, with TRBD1 matching 7 bases. Trimming removed 1 base from V and 5 bases from J; junction bases left unmatched: 2. Germline CDR1 is MGHRA and CDR2 is YSYEKL. This CDR3 has 15 residues. The CDR3 sequence is CASSQGQGDNSPLHF. In DNA form, the CDR3 reads TGCGCCAGCAGCCAAGGCCAGGGGGATAATTCACCCCTCCACTTT.

The V gene is TRBV7-2, the J gene TRBJ2-7, with 12 bases that match TRBD2. The CDR3 extends over 14 amino acids. J was trimmed by 6 bases and V by 5 bases; bases with no gene match: 5. CDR1 SGHTA and CDR2 FQGNSA come from the germline V gene. The CDR3 nucleotides read TGTGCCAGCAGCCCGACTAGCGGGGGTGGCGAGCAGTACTTC. This encodes CASSPTSGGGEQYF.